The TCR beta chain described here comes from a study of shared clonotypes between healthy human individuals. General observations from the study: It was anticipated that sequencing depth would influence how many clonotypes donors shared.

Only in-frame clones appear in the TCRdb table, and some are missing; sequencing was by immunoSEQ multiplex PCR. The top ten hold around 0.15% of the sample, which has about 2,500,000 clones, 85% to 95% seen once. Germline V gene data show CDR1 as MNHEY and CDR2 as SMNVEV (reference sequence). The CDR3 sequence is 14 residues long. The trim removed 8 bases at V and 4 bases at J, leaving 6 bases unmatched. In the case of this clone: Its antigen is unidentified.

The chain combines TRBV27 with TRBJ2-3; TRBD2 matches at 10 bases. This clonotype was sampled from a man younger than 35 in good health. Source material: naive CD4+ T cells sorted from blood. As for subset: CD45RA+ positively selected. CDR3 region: CASWASGRSDTQYF. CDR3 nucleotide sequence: TGTGCCAGCTGGGCTAGCGGGAGATCAGATACGCAGTATTTT.